The 31 T cell receptor beta chains reported below all come from one sample, sequenced in a study of ipilimumab plus nivolumab after autologous stem cell transplantation. Sequenced by immunoSEQ multiplex PCR; TCRdb stores in-frame clones only, minus some. The sample shows 35,000 to 50,000 clones, roughly 90% of them seen only once. Sequenced material: PBMCs, taken in a trial of ipilimumab plus nivolumab as post-transplant consolidation. Receptors were obtained from a male donor with multiple myeloma.

This CDR3 is CASSVGLGGRREQFF. The CDR3 nucleotides read TGTGCCAGCAGCGTAGGACTAGGAGGCCGGAGGGAGCAGTTCTTC. This chain connects TRBV9 to TRBJ2-1, with D perhaps TRBD2 (6 bases). This CDR3 comprises 15 residues. Trimming cost V 0 bases and J 10 bases, with 17 bases left between them. The germline CDR1 and CDR2 sequences are SGDLS and YYNGEE.

The chain recombines TRBV7-9 with TRBJ2-7, with 7 bases fitting TRBD1. The CDR3 loop spans 15 amino acids. The V gene's germline CDR1 is SEHNR and CDR2 FQNEAQ (reference sequence). With V trimmed by 5 bases and J by 1 base, 8 bases remained unmatched. CDR3 loop: CASSTRQGSSYEQYF. As DNA, the CDR3 is TGTGCCAGCAGCACCAGACAGGGTTCGTCCTACGAGCAGTACTTC.

The rearrangement joins TRBV7-2 to TRBJ2-1; D could derive from TRBD1 or TRBD2 (5 bases each). V lost 5 bases and J lost 4, with 9 bases in between. This CDR3 is built from 13 residues. Germline lookup yields CDR1 SGHTA and CDR2 FQGNSA. CDR3 in amino acids: CASSPGPYNEQFF. As DNA, the CDR3 is TGTGCCAGCAGCCCGGGACCTTACAATGAGCAGTTCTTC. Full variable domain (outside the CDR3, taken from reference TRBV7-2 and TRBJ2-1): GAGVSQSPSNKVTEKGKDVELRCDPISGHTALYWYRQSLGQGLEFLIYFQGNSAPDKSGLPSDRFSAERTGGSVSTLTIQRTQQEDSAVYLCASSPGPYNEQFFGPGTRLTVL.

The rearrangement joins TRBV6-5 to TRBJ2-7, with D perhaps assigned TRBD1 or TRBD2 (6 bases each). The germline V and J ends were trimmed by 6 bases and 7 bases, with 19 bases remaining between them. This CDR3 has 14 amino acids. Germline-derived CDR1 and CDR2 are MNHEY and SVGAGI. The CDR3 region has the DNA TGTGCCAGCAGGCCCCGGGGGCAAGGTGGGGAGCAGTACTTC. Protein sequence: CASRPRGQGGEQYF.

The chain employs TRBV28 and TRBJ2-2; TRBD1 matches 9 bases. Germline V lookup: CDR1 MDHEN, CDR2 SYDVKM. V shed 6 bases, J shed 4 bases, and the junction held 15 bases outside the gene matches. The CDR3 spans 18 residues. The CDR3 DNA follows: TGTGCCAGCAGGAAACCTGAAGACAGGGGGTTGATCACCGGGGAGCTGTTTTTT. It specifies CASRKPEDRGLITGELFF.

V gene TRBV18 combines with J gene TRBJ2-5; D may be TRBD1 (6 bases). V lost 3 bases to trimming and J lost 3 bases, with 8 bases between them. This CDR3 region has 13 residues. Germline lookup yields CDR1 KGHSH and CDR2 LQKENI. CDR3 sequence: CASSPTGKETQYF. The CDR3 DNA reads as TGTGCCAGCTCACCGACAGGCAAAGAGACCCAGTACTTC.

The gene calls are TRBV6-6 and TRBJ1-6, with TRBD1 identical over 9 bases. V dropped 5 bases and J dropped 7; count of bases not matched to a gene: 6. Germline loops: CDR1 MNHNY, CDR2 SVGAGI (reference sequence). The CDR3 runs 15 residues. CDR3 region: CASSDQTGGNSPLHF. In nucleotides, the CDR3 is TGTGCCAGCAGTGACCAGACAGGGGGAAATTCACCCCTCCACTTT.

This chain connects TRBV9 to TRBJ2-3; D not resolved. This CDR3 has 15 amino acids. CDR1 is SGDLS and CDR2 is YYNGEE in the germline V gene. The germline V and J ends were trimmed by 4 bases and 2 bases, with 14 bases remaining between them. In DNA, the CDR3 is TGTGCCAGCAGCCGCTCCGGGCAGGACACAGATACGCAGTATTTT. It specifies CASSRSGQDTDTQYF. Filled out from reference TRBV9 and TRBJ2-3, the complete variable domain reads DSGVTQTPKHLITATGQRVTLRCSPRSGDLSVYWYQQSLDQGLQFLIQYYNGEERAKGNILERFSAQQFPDLHSELNLSSLELGDSALYFCASSRSGQDTDTQYFGPGTRLTVL.

This clone was recorded only once. This chain connects TRBV6-1 to TRBJ2-1, with a tentative D call TRBD1 (7 bases). V lost 8 bases and J lost 4, with 18 bases in between. Germline V lookup: CDR1 MNHNS, CDR2 SASEGT. The CDR3 is 15 amino acids. This CDR3 reads CASGGLAGGYNEQFF. The CDR3 coding sequence is TGTGCCAGCGGAGGGTTGGCAGGGGGTTACAATGAGCAGTTCTTC.

The rearrangement uses TRBV5-1 and TRBJ2-3, with 8 bases that match TRBD2. The CDR3 has 15 residues. J lost 6 bases, V lost 1 base, and 7 bases had no gene match. Germline V CDR1 and CDR2: SGHRS, YFSETQ. The CDR3 region is CASSLTGRAPDTQYF. The CDR3 bases are TGCGCCAGCAGCTTGACCGGGAGGGCCCCGGATACGCAGTATTTT. Filled out from reference TRBV5-1 and TRBJ2-3, the complete variable domain reads KAGVTQTPRYLIKTRGQQVTLSCSPISGHRSVSWYQQTPGQGLQFLFEYFSETQRNKGNFPGRFSGRQFSNSRSEMNVSTLELGDSALYLCASSLTGRAPDTQYFGPGTRLTVL.

This clone has more than one count but fewer than ten. The genes are TRBV7-2 and TRBJ2-2; 8 bases match TRBD2. The V gene's germline CDR1 is SGHTA and CDR2 FQGNSA. This CDR3 has 16 residues. V lost 6 bases and J lost 7; bases outside the gene matches: 13. The CDR3 region is CASSPIGGARIGELFF. CDR3 DNA sequence: TGTGCCAGCAGTCCAATCGGGGGGGCCCGGATCGGGGAGCTGTTTTTT. The whole variable domain, filled in from reference TRBV7-2 and TRBJ2-2, reads GAGVSQSPSNKVTEKGKDVELRCDPISGHTALYWYRQSLGQGLEFLIYFQGNSAPDKSGLPSDRFSAERTGGSVSTLTIQRTQQEDSAVYLCASSPIGGARIGELFFGEGSRLTVL.

Only a few counts were recorded for this clone. The chain is built from TRBV7-9 and TRBJ1-3; no clear D gene. The CDR3 is 14 amino acids. The germline V gene encodes CDR1 SEHNR and CDR2 FQNEAQ (reference sequence). V lost 9 bases, J lost 0 bases, and 12 bases lay in between. The CDR3 sequence is CASRTDRSGNTIYF. The DNA for the CDR3 is TGTGCCAGTCGAACGGACCGCTCTGGAAACACCATATATTTT.

CDR3 region: CASSFLRGNQPQHF. CDR3 sequence (DNA): TGTGCCAGCAGCTTCTTGAGGGGCAATCAGCCCCAGCATTTT. This chain joins TRBV5-6 and TRBJ1-5; D is unresolved. CDR3 length: 14 residues. CDR1 is SGHDT and CDR2 is YYEEEE in the germline V gene. With 2 bases removed from V and 2 bases from J, the gap between germline ends came to 8 bases.

The rearrangement joins TRBV5-1 to TRBJ2-5; D might be TRBD1 or TRBD2, each matching 5 bases. The germline V and J ends were trimmed by 0 bases and 2 bases, with 17 bases remaining between them. The germline gives CDR1 SGHRS, CDR2 YFSETQ. The CDR3 is 17 amino acids. CDR3 loop: CASSLALGTALQETQYF. In nucleotides, the CDR3 is TGCGCCAGCAGCTTGGCCCTGGGGACGGCTTTACAAGAGACCCAGTACTTC.

A few counts support this clone. J is TRBJ1-6 and V is TRBV30; D call uncertain. The CDR3 is 15 amino acids. The germline V gene has CDR1 GTSNPN and CDR2 SVGIG (reference sequence). Between the trimmed V and J ends, which lost 4 bases and 6 bases, there was a span of 16 bases. The DNA of the CDR3 is TGTGCCTGGACGACAACAAGGGAGGGTAATTCACCCCTCCACTTT. It encodes CAWTTTREGNSPLHF.

The V gene is TRBV9, the J gene TRBJ1-3; no clear D gene. Germline V lookup: CDR1 SGDLS, CDR2 YYNGEE. This CDR3 is built from 12 residues. Between the trimmed V and J ends, which lost 0 bases and 4 bases, there was a span of 2 bases. The CDR3 here is CASSVAGNTIYF. CDR3 nucleotide sequence: TGTGCCAGCAGCGTAGCCGGAAACACCATATATTTT.

The chain combines TRBV5-8 with TRBJ1-3; D is undetermined. CDR1 is SGHTS and CDR2 is YDEGEE in the germline V gene. V lost 4 bases and J lost 0, with 14 bases in between. This CDR3 spans 16 amino acids. CDR3 in amino acids: CASSTLVLFSGNTIYF. The CDR3 bases are TGTGCCAGCAGCACACTAGTACTGTTCTCTGGAAACACCATATATTTT.

The V gene is TRBV28, the J gene TRBJ2-2; no firm D call. The CDR3 is made up of 16 amino acids. Germline V gene sequence: CDR1 MDHEN, CDR2 SYDVKM. Trimming took off 2 bases at V and 1 base at J, with 11 bases between the two ends. The CDR3 DNA reads TGTGCCAGCAGTTTAACCCCTTTATGGAACACCGGGGAGCTGTTTTTT. Translation: CASSLTPLWNTGELFF.

As for this clone: Relative to the germline gene, one junction end is altered; a read error may explain this. The CDR3 sequence: CASSLGPGTSSTGELFF. The CDR3 region has the DNA TGTGCTAGCAGCTTAGGACCCGGGACTAGCAGCACCGGGGAGCTGTTTTTT. The chain recombines TRBV7-7 with TRBJ2-2; 9 positions agree with TRBD2. CDR3 length: 17 amino acids. CDR1 is SSHAT and CDR2 is FNYEAQ in the germline V gene (reference sequence). The full variable domain, rest sourced from reference TRBV7-7 and TRBJ2-2, is GAGVSQSPRYKVTKRGQDVTLRCDPISSHATLYWYQQALGQGPEFLTYFNYEAQPDKSGLPSDRFSAERPEGSISTLTIQRTEQRDSAMYRCASSLGPGTSSTGELFFGEGSRLTVL.

The V and J genes are TRBV19 and TRBJ1-2; TRBD1 might be the D (6 bases). V was trimmed by 7 bases and J by 10 bases, leaving 25 bases between them. This CDR3 is built from 15 residues. CDR1 LNHDA and CDR2 SQIVND come from the germline V gene (reference sequence). CDR3 sequence (DNA): TGTGCCAGTACTTACCTACAGGGCCCCGGTAAAATCTACACCTTC. It codes for CASTYLQGPGKIYTF.

The V gene is TRBV2, the J gene TRBJ2-2; maybe TRBD1 (6 bases). Germline loops: CDR1 SNHLY, CDR2 FYNNEI. This CDR3 is 13 amino acids long. Trimming left V 5 bases short and J 3 bases short, with 7 bases between. CDR3 amino acids: CASSTGYTGELFF. CDR3 nucleotides: TGTGCCAGCAGTACAGGGTACACCGGGGAGCTGTTTTTT.

The rearrangement joins TRBV5-1 to TRBJ2-2; D ambiguous. V was trimmed by 1 base and J by 7 bases, leaving 11 bases between them. The CDR3 is made up of 14 amino acids. Germline lookup yields CDR1 SGHRS and CDR2 YFSETQ. The CDR3 loop reads CASSLRARDGELFF. CDR3 DNA: TGCGCCAGCAGCTTGCGAGCGCGCGACGGGGAGCTGTTTTTT.

This sequence joins TRBV6-5 and TRBJ2-5; 11 nucleotides line up with TRBD1. The ends lost 2 bases at V and 11 bases at J; junction bases unmatched: 7. The CDR3 contains 14 residues. The germline CDR1 and CDR2 sequences are MNHEY and SVGAGI. In DNA, the CDR3 is TGTGCCAGCAGTTACGAAGGACAGGGGGCGGTGCAGTACTTC. Its protein is CASSYEGQGAVQYF.

The rearrangement links TRBV29-1 to TRBJ2-7; a possible D gene is TRBD1 (5 bases). V was clipped by 6 bases and J by 4 bases, with 16 bases between them. The CDR3 runs 13 residues. Germline values: CDR1 SQVTM, CDR2 ANQGSEA. The CDR3 nucleotides read TGCAGCGTGACCGGGTCTGGGGCTTACGAGCAGTACTTC. The encoded protein is CSVTGSGAYEQYF.

V and J are TRBV7-6 and TRBJ1-6; D is possibly TRBD1 (5 bases). Germline loops: CDR1 SGHVS, CDR2 FNYEAQ. This CDR3 spans 14 amino acids. V lost 6 bases and J lost 8, with 14 bases in between. In DNA, the CDR3 is TGTGCCAGCAGTCATCAAGGGACCGATTCACCCCTCCACTTT. Protein: CASSHQGTDSPLHF.

The V gene is TRBV5-6, the J gene TRBJ2-5; 14 nucleotides agree with TRBD2. The CDR3 is 15 amino acids. The junction had 7 bases not matched to a gene; V was cut back by 4 bases and J by 8 bases. Per the germline V gene, CDR1 is SGHDT and CDR2 is YYEEEE. The CDR3 DNA is TGTGCCAGCAGCGCACCGGGACTAGCGGGAGTAACCCAGTACTTC. Amino acids: CASSAPGLAGVTQYF.

This sequence joins TRBV10-2 and TRBJ1-1, with D perhaps TRBD1 (5 bases). The germline V and J ends were trimmed by 8 bases and 0 bases, with 16 bases remaining between them. CDR3 length equals 15 residues. Germline V gene data show CDR1 as WSHSY and CDR2 as SAAADI. The DNA of the CDR3 is TGCGCCAGCCAAACCCAGGGAGTTATGAACACTGAAGCTTTCTTT. Its protein is CASQTQGVMNTEAFF.

The J gene is TRBJ2-3, the V gene TRBV9; no clear D gene. CDR1 is SGDLS, CDR2 YYNGEE, per germline. V was pared by 0 bases and J by 2 bases, with 4 bases between. The CDR3 runs to 13 residues. The DNA for the CDR3 is TGTGCCAGCAGCGTAGGGGCCACAGATACGCAGTATTTT. Translating gives CASSVGATDTQYF.

The chain has TRBV5-8 and TRBJ1-2; D not resolved. V was shortened by 4 bases and J by 5 bases, with 12 bases between the two germline ends. The length of the CDR3 is 13 residues. Per germline, CDR1 SGHTS and CDR2 YDEGEE. CDR3 sequence (DNA): TGTGCCAGCAGCAAAGGACCGAGGTATGGCTACACCTTC. Encoded protein: CASSKGPRYGYTF.

The chain is built from TRBV5-1 and TRBJ1-6; 10 bases are shared with TRBD1. The CDR3 is 15 residues long. Trimming cost V 4 bases and J 9 bases; bases outside gene matches: 7. CDR1 and CDR2 from the germline V gene are SGHRS and YFSETQ. Here the CDR3 DNA reads TGCGCCAGCAGCATACAGGGACAGGGGACTTCACCCCTCCACTTT. This codes for CASSIQGQGTSPLHF.

The chain joins TRBV5-6 to TRBJ2-7; D gene ambiguous. The germline CDR1 and CDR2 sequences are SGHDT and YYEEEE. Trimming stripped 1 base from V and 7 bases from J, with 6 bases between. This CDR3 is built from 11 residues. Here the CDR3 reads CASSLWREQYF. The DNA of the CDR3 is TGTGCCAGCAGCTTGTGGCGGGAGCAGTACTTC.